This entry describes one T cell receptor (beta chain). Its target is not known. This sample was included in a study of CD4 T cells in relation to SARS-CoV-2 and coronaviruses. The unexposed donors gave CD4+ T cells in about 2011-2018, prior to COVID-19. The cells were cultured for about 10 days before CD4+ T cells were isolated. The CDR3 is made up of 12 amino acids. Between the trimmed V and J ends, which lost 4 bases and 6 bases, there was a span of 10 bases. Germline V gene data show CDR1 as LGHDT and CDR2 as YNNKEL (reference sequence). Study-level findings and limits: No donor gave both pre-pandemic and post-infection samples.

TCRdb's table, derived via immunoSEQ multiplex PCR, lists solely in-frame clones and lacks some. The data show some 21,000 clones, 74% seen once. J is TRBJ2-7 and V is TRBV3-1 (or the pseudogene TRBV3-2); the D gene is possibly TRBD1 (5 bases). This TCR was recovered from a human donor in good health. The source material was CD4+ T cells from PBMCs, cultured in vitro. The DNA for the CDR3 is TGTGCCAGCAGCCTCCAGGGATTCGAGCAGTACTTC. Translated, it gives CASSLQGFEQYF.